This T cell receptor (beta chain) was identified during a study of shared clonotypes between healthy human individuals. Splitting of CD4+ cells produced CD45RA+ naive and CD45RA-negative memory subsets. Germline CDR1 SNHLY, CDR2 FYNNEI. V gave up 6 bases and J gave up 1 base, with 9 bases separating them. This CDR3 is built from 13 residues. Sorted-subset replicate PCRs used 150 to 200 ng of genomic DNA. This amount corresponded to 25,000 to 30,000 T cell genomes. Some clones are missing from TCRdb's copy, which holds only in-frame ones; the method was immunoSEQ multiplex PCR. In the table there are about 1 million clones, about three quarters of which are singletons.

The chain has TRBV2 and TRBJ1-2; D unclear. Sequenced sample: memory CD4+ T cells sorted from blood. Subset meaning: CD45RA-negative fraction. The clonotype was recovered from a man aged 18 to 30 in good health. The CDR3 reads CASRLTVNYGYTF. The DNA of the CDR3 is TGTGCCAGCAGATTAACAGTTAACTATGGCTACACCTTC.